The 26 T cell receptor beta chains presented below share a single source sample, sequenced in a study of control samples from healthy donors and cancer patients. Sequencing was performed with immunoSEQ multiplex PCR; in TCRdb, only in-frame clones are kept and a portion is missing. Of 160,000 or so clones in the sample, around nine tenths were seen once. The sequenced sample was blood. These receptors originate from a woman in her 30s in good health.

V gene TRBV5-8 combines with J gene TRBJ1-1, with D unclear. Trimming left V 1 base short and J 1 base short, with 5 bases between. The CDR3 is 13 amino acids. CDR1 and CDR2 from the germline V gene are SGHTS and YDEGEE. CDR3 region: CASSLTANTEAFF. The DNA of the CDR3 is TGTGCCAGCAGCTTGACAGCGAACACTGAAGCTTTCTTT.

The CDR3 loop reads CASSQQGGRYTIYF. The CDR3 DNA reads TGTGCCAGCAGTCAGCAGGGAGGTCGGTACACCATATATTTT. This chain uses TRBV28 with TRBJ1-3, with D possibly matching TRBD1 (5 bases). This CDR3 is built from 14 residues. Trimming pared 5 bases from V and 8 bases from J, leaving 16 bases between. The germline V gene encodes CDR1 MDHEN and CDR2 SYDVKM.

About this clone: Other DNA sequences of this sample code for an identical CDR3. V is TRBV7-2 and J is TRBJ2-3; 7 bases line up with TRBD2. The CDR3 sequence is 14 residues long. The ends lost 2 bases at V and 3 bases at J; junction bases unmatched: 2. Germline-derived CDR1 and CDR2 are SGHTA and FQGNSA. The CDR3 nucleotides read TGTGCCAGCAGCTTAAAAGCGGGAACAGATACGCAGTATTTT. It yields the protein CASSLKAGTDTQYF.

The chain joins TRBV7-9 to TRBJ2-1, with D maybe TRBD2 (5 bases). V lost 5 bases and J lost 7, with 9 bases in between. Germline V gene data show CDR1 as SEHNR and CDR2 as FQNEAQ (reference sequence). This CDR3 is 12 amino acids long. The CDR3 spells CASSGAVNEQFF. Written as DNA, the CDR3 is TGTGCCAGCAGCGGAGCGGTAAATGAGCAGTTCTTC.

This clone was detected only once. This chain connects TRBV9 to TRBJ2-3; 9 nucleotides line up with TRBD2. This CDR3 has 18 amino acids. Germline loops: CDR1 SGDLS, CDR2 YYNGEE. The J segment lost 2 bases and the V segment lost 0 bases, leaving 10 bases of the junction unmatched. The CDR3 is CASSVAPKREDDTDTQYF. The CDR3 DNA reads as TGTGCCAGCAGCGTAGCTCCGAAGCGGGAGGATGACACAGATACGCAGTATTTT.

The chain carries TRBV19 and TRBJ1-1; 8 nucleotides agree with TRBD1. The length of the CDR3 is 13 residues. Germline CDR1 and CDR2: LNHDA and SQIVND (reference sequence). V lost 4 bases, J lost 6 bases, and 4 bases stayed unmatched. The CDR3 spells CASSTTTGAEAFF. CDR3 bases: TGTGCCAGTAGTACAACGACAGGGGCTGAAGCTTTCTTT.

The genes are TRBV7-2 and TRBJ2-6, with D maybe TRBD2 (5 bases). Germline lookup yields CDR1 SGHTA and CDR2 FQGNSA. V lost 5 bases to trimming and J lost 5 bases, with 16 bases between them. The CDR3 totals 16 residues. Here the CDR3 reads CASSHAGVLRANVLTF. The CDR3 nucleotides are TGTGCCAGCAGCCACGCCGGGGTCCTGAGGGCCAACGTCCTGACTTTC.

The chain carries TRBV6-4 and TRBJ2-1; D gene uncertain. CDR1 and CDR2 from the germline V gene are MRHNA and SNTAGT. Trimming stripped 5 bases from V and 2 bases from J, with 7 bases between. The CDR3 spans 13 residues. The CDR3 region is CASSLEPYNEQFF. The CDR3 region has the DNA TGTGCCAGCAGTTTGGAACCCTACAATGAGCAGTTCTTC.

The chain uses TRBV7-9 and TRBJ2-3; possibly TRBD2 for D (6 bases). The CDR3 runs 15 residues. V lost 5 bases and J 6 bases, leaving 18 bases between the germline ends. CDR1 and CDR2 from the germline V gene are SEHNR and FQNEAQ (reference sequence). CDR3 loop: CASSPTQRAEDTQYF. The CDR3 DNA follows: TGTGCCAGCAGCCCGACACAGCGGGCGGAGGATACGCAGTATTTT. The full variable domain, rest sourced from reference TRBV7-9 and TRBJ2-3, is DTGVSQNPRHKITKRGQNVTFRCDPISEHNRLYWYRQTLGQGPEFLTYFQNEAQLEKSRLLSDRFSAERPKGSFSTLEIQRTEQGDSAMYLCASSPTQRAEDTQYFGPGTRLTVL.

CDR3 protein: CASSESTLLSTEAFF. The CDR3 coding sequence is TGCGCCAGCAGTGAGTCGACACTCCTGAGCACTGAAGCTTTCTTT. This chain joins TRBV10-1 and TRBJ1-1; D call uncertain. Germline V gene lookup returns CDR1 WNHNN and CDR2 SYGVQD (reference sequence). V lost 0 bases and J 4 bases, leaving 12 bases between the germline ends. The CDR3 contains 15 residues.

This chain uses TRBV15 with TRBJ2-2; possible D gene TRBD1, 5 bases. Between the trimmed V and J ends, which lost 3 bases and 7 bases, there was a span of 12 bases. Looked up from germline, CDR1 is LNHNV and CDR2 is YYDKDF (reference sequence). The length of the CDR3 is 14 residues. The CDR3, as DNA: TGTGCCACCAGCAGTCCCAGGGTGAGCGGGGAGCTGTTTTTT. Amino acid sequence: CATSSPRVSGELFF.

The V call is TRBV10-3, the J call TRBJ2-1; 8 bases agree with TRBD2. The V segment lost 10 bases and the J segment 6 bases; nucleotides outside the gene matches: 11. The CDR3 consists of 14 residues. Germline-derived CDR1 and CDR2 are ENHRY and SYGVKD. Here the CDR3 DNA reads TGTGCCACCCTCCAGCGGGAGAGAGTCAATGAGCAGTTCTTC. Residues: CATLQRERVNEQFF.

The rearrangement uses TRBV5-8 and TRBJ1-2; D unresolved. The CDR3 extends over 16 amino acids. CDR1 SGHTS and CDR2 YDEGEE come from the germline V gene. The ends were cut back, 3 bases at V and 5 bases at J, with 20 bases in the middle. The CDR3 DNA reads TGTGCCAGCAGCTCTCGCGATTCCCAAATGGTTTATGGCTACACCTTC. Amino acids: CASSSRDSQMVYGYTF. Full variable domain (remainder filled in from reference TRBV5-8 and TRBJ1-2): EAGVTQSPTHLIKTRGQQATLRCSPISGHTSVYWYQQALGLGLQFLLWYDEGEERNRGNFPPRFSGRQFPNYSSELNVNALELEDSALYLCASSSRDSQMVYGYTFGSGTRLTVV.

V usage is TRBV28 and J usage is TRBJ2-7, with D possibly called TRBD1 or TRBD2 (6 bases each). Looked up from germline, CDR1 is MDHEN and CDR2 is SYDVKM. The germline V and J ends were trimmed by 6 bases and 4 bases, with 13 bases remaining between them. The CDR3 contains 13 residues. CDR3 residues: CASSPGAGYEQYF. The CDR3 bases are TGTGCCAGCAGCCCGGGGGCAGGGTACGAGCAGTACTTC.

The CDR3 DNA sequence: TGTGCCAGCAGCTACCGGGACAGGGGGCAATGGGACGAGCAGTACTTC. Translation: CASSYRDRGQWDEQYF. J is TRBJ2-7 and V is TRBV7-6, with TRBD1 matching over 12 bases. This CDR3 region has 16 residues. Per the germline V gene, CDR1 is SGHVS and CDR2 is FNYEAQ. The ends lost 4 bases at V and 5 bases at J; junction bases unmatched: 9.

This clone is a singleton in its sample. The J gene is TRBJ2-3, the V gene TRBV5-1; tentative D call: TRBD1 (6 bases). Germline CDR1 and CDR2: SGHRS and YFSETQ. Trimming left V 1 base short and J 2 bases short, with 14 bases between. The CDR3 consists of 16 residues. CDR3 nucleotides: TGCGCCAGCAGCTTGTGGGACACGAAACTCACAGATACGCAGTATTTT. This translates into CASSLWDTKLTDTQYF.

This chain links TRBV14 with TRBJ1-4; a weak D match, TRBD1 (5 bases). V dropped 0 bases and J dropped 5 bases, with 13 bases sitting between them. Germline values: CDR1 SGHDN, CDR2 FVKESK. The CDR3 consists of 16 residues. The CDR3 DNA reads TGTGCCAGCAGCCAAGATCCGGGGGGGAACAATGAAAAACTGTTTTTT. Protein: CASSQDPGGNNEKLFF.

This clone was seen once. The V call is TRBV19, the J call TRBJ1-3; TRBD1 is a possible D gene (6 bases). This CDR3 has 14 residues. Trimming pared 8 bases from V and 1 base from J, leaving 12 bases between. Looked up from germline, CDR1 is LNHDA and CDR2 is SQIVND (reference sequence). CDR3: CASGGQFSGNTIYF. DNA for the CDR3: TGTGCCAGTGGCGGACAGTTTTCTGGAAACACCATATATTTT.

The genes are TRBV7-9 and TRBJ2-1; D may be TRBD1 or TRBD2 (5 bases each). V was clipped by 6 bases and J by 3 bases, with 21 bases between them. Germline lookup yields CDR1 SEHNR and CDR2 FQNEAQ (reference sequence). The length of the CDR3 is 17 residues. CDR3 sequence (DNA): TGTGCCAGCAGTTTCTACCCCGGGACCTCGTACTACAATGAGCAGTTCTTC. Protein: CASSFYPGTSYYNEQFF.

The V and J genes are TRBV25-1 and TRBJ2-1; the match to TRBD2 covers 7 bases. The CDR3 runs to 14 residues. Germline V gene data show CDR1 as MGHDK and CDR2 as SYGVNS. V dropped 1 base and J dropped 6; count of bases not matched to a gene: 3. The CDR3 DNA reads as TGTGCCAGCAGTGAATTTGGGAGGGGCAATGAGCAGTTCTTC. It is translated as CASSEFGRGNEQFF.

This sequence joins TRBV27 and TRBJ2-7; a possible D gene is TRBD1 (6 bases). The V end lost 5 bases, the J end lost 6 bases, and 20 bases lay between the germline ends. The germline V gene encodes CDR1 MNHEY and CDR2 SMNVEV (reference sequence). The CDR3 loop spans 15 amino acids. The CDR3 loop is CASSTKPGHHSEQYF. CDR3 DNA sequence: TGTGCCAGCAGTACCAAACCGGGACACCATTCCGAGCAGTACTTC.

The J gene is TRBJ2-1, the V gene TRBV6-5, with a possible D match to TRBD2 (6 bases). CDR3 length equals 12 residues. The V and J ends lost 6 bases and 10 bases respectively, with 13 bases between them. CDR1 is MNHEY, CDR2 SVGAGI, per germline. CDR3 in amino acids: CASRQIGSEQFF. CDR3 in DNA: TGTGCCAGCAGGCAAATCGGGAGCGAGCAGTTCTTC.

The chain has TRBV9 and TRBJ2-7; TRBD2 matches at 13 bases. Germline V gene lookup returns CDR1 SGDLS and CDR2 YYNGEE. This CDR3 spans 16 amino acids. After removal of 0 bases from V and 6 bases from J, the junction contained 6 bases not matched to a gene. CDR3 nucleotide sequence: TGTGCCAGCAGCGTAGAAGGACTAGCGGGAGTGCGCGAGCAGTACTTC. This codes for CASSVEGLAGVREQYF.

The chain couples TRBV29-1 to TRBJ1-4, with a weak D call TRBD1 (5 bases). Germline CDR1 SQVTM, CDR2 ANQGSEA. V dropped 5 bases and J dropped 1 base, with 8 bases sitting between them. The length of the CDR3 is 13 residues. The CDR3 region has the DNA TGCAGCGTTAAGGGGTTAACTAATGAAAAACTGTTTTTT. Protein sequence: CSVKGLTNEKLFF.

The chain links TRBV30 to TRBJ2-2, with TRBD1 matching over 9 bases. The length of the CDR3 is 15 residues. Unmatched junction bases numbered 7, after V lost 3 bases and J lost 5 bases. Germline CDR1 GTSNPN, CDR2 SVGIG (reference sequence). The CDR3 is CAWSQQGARTGELFF. CDR3 DNA sequence: TGTGCCTGGAGCCAACAGGGGGCGCGGACCGGGGAGCTGTTTTTT.

The chain joins TRBV5-6 to TRBJ2-1; D is unclear. CDR1 is SGHDT, CDR2 YYEEEE, per germline. V was cut by 3 bases and J by 6 bases, with 7 bases left in between. This CDR3 comprises 12 residues. The CDR3 bases are TGTGCCAGCAGCTCCCCCCGCAATGAGCAGTTCTTC. It is translated as CASSSPRNEQFF.